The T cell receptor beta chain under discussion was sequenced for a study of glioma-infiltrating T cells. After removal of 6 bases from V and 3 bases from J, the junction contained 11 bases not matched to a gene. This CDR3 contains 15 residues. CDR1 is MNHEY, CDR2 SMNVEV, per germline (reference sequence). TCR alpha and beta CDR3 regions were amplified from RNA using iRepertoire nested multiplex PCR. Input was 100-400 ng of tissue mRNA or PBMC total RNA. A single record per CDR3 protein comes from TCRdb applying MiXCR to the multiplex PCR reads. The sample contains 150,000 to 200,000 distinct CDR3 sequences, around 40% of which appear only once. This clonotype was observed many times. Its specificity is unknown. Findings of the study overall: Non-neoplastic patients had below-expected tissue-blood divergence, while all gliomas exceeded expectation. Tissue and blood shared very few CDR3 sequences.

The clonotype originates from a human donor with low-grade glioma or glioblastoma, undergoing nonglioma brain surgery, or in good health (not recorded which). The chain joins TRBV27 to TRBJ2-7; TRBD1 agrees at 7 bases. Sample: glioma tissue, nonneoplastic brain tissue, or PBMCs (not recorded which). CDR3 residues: CASSRRRDSIYEQYF. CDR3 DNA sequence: TGTGCCAGCAGCCGACGCCGGGACAGTATCTACGAGCAGTACTTC.